The T cell receptor (beta chain) under discussion was sequenced for a study of Tregs in tolerant kidney transplant recipients (dated by TCRdb to the late 2010s). About the study as a whole: The study used TCRbeta sequencing to identify donor-specific regulatory T cells before combined kidney and bone marrow transplantation, then tracked those cells after transplant. TCRbeta repertoire sequencing was used in a few healthy controls to compare several ways of expanding Tregs specific for an allogeneic donor. Study-wide findings and limitations: Biological reproducibility was not directly addressed, though technical replication error appeared minimal. Because only a small number of patients were included, the study had limitations, and the results will need to be validated in larger populations as well as under other immunosuppression protocols. Expanding Tregs with activated donor B cells appeared to identify the most biologically relevant and donor-specific TCRbeta repertoire.

Genomic DNA was extracted from sorted cells with the QIAGEN DNeasy Blood and Tissue Kit for TCRbeta CDR3 sequencing. High-throughput TCRbeta CDR3 sequencing, including PCR amplification with bias correction and internal controls, was performed commercially through immunoSEQ. For the original study's pipeline: Unique productive TCRbeta sequences were defined by CDR3 nucleotide sequence when primers matched and otherwise by CDR3 amino acid sequence together with Vbeta and Jbeta genes. Sorting error was corrected by removing sequences shared between sorted populations at a frequency ratio of 2:1 or less, and the remaining shared sequences were assigned to the higher population. A sequence counted as donor-reactive if, in CFSE-low cells, the sequence had a frequency of at least 0.01% and was expanded at least 5-fold compared with unstimulated cells. Repertoire divergence was quantified by Jensen-Shannon divergence using the top 100 TCRbeta sequences ranked by frequency. For any sample with multiple sequencing runs, sorting error was corrected in each run separately before the runs were pooled. This immuneACCESS table, as held by TCRdb, lists in-frame sequences with V and J called but not all clones. Of the missing ones, under half trace to an unresolved V gene in checked studies; the others have no known cause. That table furnishes V, J and clone size, whereas the DNA furnished D and trimming. Recorded for this sample are roughly 46,000 clones; roughly nine tenths of them occurred a single time. Of the sample, about 0.63% falls within the top ten clones.

About this clone itself: Its antigen is unknown. No much larger clone exists at a distance of one base, and base qualities are not known.

Thawed PBMCs were FACS-sorted into unstimulated Tregs (CD4+CD25+CD127-), CD4+ non-Tregs (CD4+CD25-), CD4 cells and CD8 cells. Before Treg sorting, thawed PBMCs were rested overnight at 37°C with 200 IU/ml IL-2. Blood from healthy controls was obtained either from healthy volunteers or as purchased buffy coats. Healthy control blood was processed to PBMCs with a Ficoll density gradient and then cryopreserved, whereas patient PBMCs were collected both before and after transplant. The germline V gene (reference sequence) yields MNHEY for CDR1 and SMNVEV for CDR2. V and J lose 3 bases and 6 bases, and a span of 14 bases separates them. The CDR3, cysteine through phenylalanine, is 14 amino acids long. Kept here is only the CDR3 DNA, which spans 42 bases and is read in frame from base 1.

Sample: Tregs from blood. The chain is encoded by TRBV27 joined to TRBJ1-2, with the D gene not clear enough to name. This TCR derives from a human donor in good health. The DNA is TGTGCCAGCAGTTTTACGAGAAACTCTGATGGCTACACCTTC. This is translated as CASSFTRNSDGYTF.